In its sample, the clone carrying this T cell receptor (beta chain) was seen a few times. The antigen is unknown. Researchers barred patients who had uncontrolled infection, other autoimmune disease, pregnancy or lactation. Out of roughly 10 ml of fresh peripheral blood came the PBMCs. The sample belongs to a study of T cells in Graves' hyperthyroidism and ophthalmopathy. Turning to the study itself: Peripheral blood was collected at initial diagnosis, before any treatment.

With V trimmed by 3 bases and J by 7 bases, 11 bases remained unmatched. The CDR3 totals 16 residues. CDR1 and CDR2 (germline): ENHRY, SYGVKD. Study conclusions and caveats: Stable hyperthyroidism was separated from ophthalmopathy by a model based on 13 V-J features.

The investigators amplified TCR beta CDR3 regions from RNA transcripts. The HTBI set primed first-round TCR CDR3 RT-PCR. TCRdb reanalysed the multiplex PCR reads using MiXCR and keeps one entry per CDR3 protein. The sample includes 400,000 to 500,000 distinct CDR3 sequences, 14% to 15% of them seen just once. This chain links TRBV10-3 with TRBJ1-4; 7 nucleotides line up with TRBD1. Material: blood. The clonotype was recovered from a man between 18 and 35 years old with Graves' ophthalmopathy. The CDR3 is CAISDSLTGQGEKLFF. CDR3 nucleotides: TGTGCCATCAGTGACTCACTGACAGGGCAGGGTGAAAAACTGTTTTTT.